This T cell receptor beta chain stems from a study of shared clonotypes between healthy human individuals. Some 30,000 T cell genomes (around 0.2 ug DNA) went into each sorted-subset replicate. Repertoires were generated with immunoSEQ multiplex PCR, while TCRdb's copy carries only in-frame clones and drops some. Of under 850,000 clones listed, 90% to 95% are singletons. Turning to this clone: Its antigen is as yet unknown.

CD8 cells regarded as naive lacked CD45RO, were positively chosen for CCR7, and omitted terminally differentiated effector memory CD45RA+ cells. There were no recent acute infections or vaccinations among the donors, who were healthy HIV-negative adults. V was pared by 3 bases and J by 3 bases, with 4 bases between. The CDR3 runs 12 residues. Germline V gives CDR1 SGDLS, CDR2 YYNGEE. Study outcomes and limitations: An effect of sequencing depth on clonotype sharing among donors was expected. Naive CD4 clonotypes overlapped across a few donors at roughly 4.5%.

This chain uses TRBV9 with TRBJ1-3; D not resolved. Sequencing input: naive CD8+ T cells sorted from blood. The TCR sequence derives from a man aged 25 to 40 in good health. For the CDR3, the DNA is TGTGCCAGCAGCGGGCGTGGAAACACCATATATTTT. This translates into CASSGRGNTIYF.